This is a list of T cell receptor beta chains from one sample in a study of identical twins. MiXCR was run by TCRdb on the 5' RACE reads, yielding one entry per CDR3 protein. The data hold hundreds of thousands of distinct CDR3 sequences, with approximately 13% observed a single time. These data were likewise used in another study, on yellow fever vaccine responses in identical twins.

Specimen: CD8+ T cells sorted from blood. These receptors all come from a woman between 18 and 30 years old in good health. Both conserved end residues are part of each CDR3. Fields, in order: V gene, J gene, CDR3 length, CDR3 protein.

>TRBV14|TRBJ2-5|16
CASSQDIGQLQETQYF
>TRBV5-1|TRBJ2-1|17
CASHLRGLGLVGNEQFF
>TRBV20-1|TRBJ2-3|17
CSASAGTSGGAVDTQYF
>TRBV6-2/TRBV6-3|TRBJ2-1|20
CASSYSYSDETSGKYNEQFF
>TRBV20-1|TRBJ2-7|15
CSARGSSSLSYEQYF
>TRBV27|TRBJ2-2|17
CASSLLRTGRGTGELFF
>TRBV9|TRBJ2-2|16
CASSVGLAGVSGELFF
>TRBV2|TRBJ2-7|16
CASSGKGEGMLYEQYF
>TRBV27|TRBJ2-2|15
CASSFGQRPTGELFF
>TRBV6-2/TRBV6-3|TRBJ2-7|17
CASSPTSGRALGYEQYF
>TRBV28|TRBJ2-1|15
CASTQGAHSYNEQFF
>TRBV11-2|TRBJ2-2|13
CASSLTDRRELFF
>TRBV12-3/TRBV12-4|TRBJ2-1|12
CASSFTLLEQFF
>TRBV27|TRBJ2-3|13
CASIRDGTDTQYF
>TRBV20-1|TRBJ1-2|18
CSAPDIDRTPGFNYGYTF
>TRBV12-3/TRBV12-4|TRBJ1-2|11
CASRDGWGYTF
>TRBV29-1|TRBJ2-1|13
CSVGLPNLNEQFF
>TRBV6-1|TRBJ2-7|15
CASSVGPSGAYEQYF
>TRBV5-1|TRBJ2-1|15
CASSLTSGGANEQFF
>TRBV5-4|TRBJ2-1|13
CASSWGQLNEQFF
>TRBV9|TRBJ2-1|13
CASSPGFGNEQFF
>TRBV3-1|TRBJ2-2|16
CASSSNRGANTGELFF